This T cell receptor (beta chain) was retrieved from a study of CD8+ T cells in alopecia areata. CDR1 is GTSNPN, CDR2 SVGIG, per germline (reference sequence). The CDR3 has 15 residues. V was clipped by 1 base and J by 0 bases; unmatched bases: 2. The study, taken as a whole, reports: Compared with normal scalp, lesional scalp had higher clonality and more expanded CD8+ clones.

Reverse transcription of extracted RNA yielded cDNA, which provided the sequencing template. Using immunoSEQ multiplex PCR, the repertoire was profiled, and TCRdb retains in-frame clones only, with some absent. The table lists about 120,000 clones, roughly two fifths of them singletons. With regard to this clone: Its antigen remains unknown.

This clonotype was obtained from a human donor with alopecia areata. The sample consisted of CD4+ T cells sorted from blood. The V and J genes are TRBV30 and TRBJ2-1; TRBD1 matches 8 bases. In nucleotides, the CDR3 is TGTGCCTGGAGTGGAGACAGGGGCTCCTACAATGAGCAGTTCTTC. It codes for CAWSGDRGSYNEQFF.